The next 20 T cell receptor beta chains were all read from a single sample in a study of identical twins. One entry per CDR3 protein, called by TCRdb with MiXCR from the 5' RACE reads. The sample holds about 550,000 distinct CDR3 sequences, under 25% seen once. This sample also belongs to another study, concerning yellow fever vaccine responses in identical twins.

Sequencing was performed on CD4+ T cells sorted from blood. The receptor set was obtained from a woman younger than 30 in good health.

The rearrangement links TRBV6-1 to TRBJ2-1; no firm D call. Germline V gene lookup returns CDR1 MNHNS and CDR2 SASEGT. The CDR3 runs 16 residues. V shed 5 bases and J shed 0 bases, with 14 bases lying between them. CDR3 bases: TGTGCCAGCAGTCTAGACCGTAAACGCTCCTACAATGAGCAGTTCTTC. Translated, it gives CASSLDRKRSYNEQFF.

CDR3 residues: CSAVTSGGASEQFF. The CDR3 region has the DNA TGCAGCGCCGTAACTAGCGGGGGGGCCTCTGAGCAGTTCTTC. The chain links TRBV29-1 to TRBJ2-1; 13 nucleotides align to TRBD2. The CDR3 is 14 residues long. V gave up 7 bases and J gave up 9 bases; unmatched junction bases: 9. Germline loops: CDR1 SQVTM, CDR2 ANQGSEA.

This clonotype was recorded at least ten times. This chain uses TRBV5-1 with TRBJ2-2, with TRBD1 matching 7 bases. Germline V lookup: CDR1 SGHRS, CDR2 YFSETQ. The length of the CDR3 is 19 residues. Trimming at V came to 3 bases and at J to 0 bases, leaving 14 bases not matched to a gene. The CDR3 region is CASSSTRGLTGSNTGELFF. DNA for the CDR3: TGCGCCAGCAGCTCGACCCGGGGCTTGACAGGGTCGAACACCGGGGAGCTGTTTTTT.

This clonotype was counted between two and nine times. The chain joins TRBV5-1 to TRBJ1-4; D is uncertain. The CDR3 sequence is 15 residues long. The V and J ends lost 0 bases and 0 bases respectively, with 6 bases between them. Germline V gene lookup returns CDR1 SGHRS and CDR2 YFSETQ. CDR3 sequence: CASSLGSTTNEKLFF. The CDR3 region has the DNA TGCGCCAGCAGCTTGGGCAGTACAACTAATGAAAAACTGTTTTTT.

CDR3 bases: TGTGCCATCAAATTAGGGATCCAAGAGACCCAGTACTTC. Translation: CAIKLGIQETQYF. V usage is TRBV10-3 and J usage is TRBJ2-5; D is undetermined. V lost 7 bases to trimming and J lost 1 base, with 10 bases between them. The CDR3 contains 13 residues. Germline V gives CDR1 ENHRY, CDR2 SYGVKD.

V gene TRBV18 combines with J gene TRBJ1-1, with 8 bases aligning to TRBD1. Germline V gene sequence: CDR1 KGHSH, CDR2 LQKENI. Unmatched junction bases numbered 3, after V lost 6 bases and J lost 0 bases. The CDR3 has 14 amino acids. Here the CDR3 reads CASSDRALNTEAFF. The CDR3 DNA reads TGTGCCAGCTCGGACAGGGCCCTGAACACTGAAGCTTTCTTT.

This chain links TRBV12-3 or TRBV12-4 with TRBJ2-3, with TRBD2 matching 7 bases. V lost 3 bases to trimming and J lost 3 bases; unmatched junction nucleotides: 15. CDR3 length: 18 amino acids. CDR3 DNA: TGTGCCAGCAGTTTCACCCTCCTCTCCGGGGGGAAGACAGATACGCAGTATTTT. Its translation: CASSFTLLSGGKTDTQYF.

The CDR3 DNA follows: TGTGCCAGCACCCGGGAGGGGGATGAGCAGTTCTTC. Translation: CASTREGDEQFF. This sequence joins TRBV7-9 and TRBJ2-1; TRBD2 matches 8 bases. Germline loops: CDR1 SEHNR, CDR2 FQNEAQ (reference sequence). This CDR3 has 12 residues. V dropped 7 bases and J dropped 8; count of bases not matched to a gene: 4.

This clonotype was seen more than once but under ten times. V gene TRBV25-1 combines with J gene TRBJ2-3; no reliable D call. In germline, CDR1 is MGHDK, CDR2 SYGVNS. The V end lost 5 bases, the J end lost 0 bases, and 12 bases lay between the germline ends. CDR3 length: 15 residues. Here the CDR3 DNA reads TGTGCCAGCAGTACGCGTAATACTAGCACAGATACGCAGTATTTT. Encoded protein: CASSTRNTSTDTQYF.

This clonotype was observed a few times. The chain's CDR3 is CATSRDRQGVSTDTQYF. The CDR3 region has the DNA TGTGCCACCAGCAGAGATCGCCAGGGGGTTAGCACAGATACGCAGTATTTT. This chain connects TRBV15 to TRBJ2-3; TRBD1 matches at 7 bases. CDR1 LNHNV and CDR2 YYDKDF come from the germline V gene (reference sequence). The CDR3 is 17 residues long. The junction had 6 bases not matched to a gene; V was cut back by 0 bases and J by 0 bases.

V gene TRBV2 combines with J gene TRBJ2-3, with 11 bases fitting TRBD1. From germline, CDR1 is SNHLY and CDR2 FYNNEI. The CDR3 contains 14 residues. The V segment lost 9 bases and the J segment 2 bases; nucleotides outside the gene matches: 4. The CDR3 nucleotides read TGTGCCAGGGGACAGGGGGTGTTCACAGATACGCAGTATTTT. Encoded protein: CARGQGVFTDTQYF.

CDR3 bases: TGTGCCAGCAGCTCGGGACAGGGGGCGAACGAGCAGTACGTC. This gives the protein CASSSGQGANEQYV. The chain recombines TRBV11-2 with TRBJ2-7, with TRBD1 matching over 12 bases. The germline gives CDR1 SGHAT, CDR2 FQNNGV. CDR3 size: 14 residues. Trimming took 4 bases from V and 5 from J; bases not matched to a gene: 3.

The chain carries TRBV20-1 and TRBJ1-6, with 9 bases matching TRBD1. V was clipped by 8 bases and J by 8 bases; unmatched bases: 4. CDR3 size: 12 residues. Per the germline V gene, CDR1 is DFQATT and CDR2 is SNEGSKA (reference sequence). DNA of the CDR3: TGCAGTCCGGGACAGGGTGATTCACCCCTCCACTTT. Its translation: CSPGQGDSPLHF.

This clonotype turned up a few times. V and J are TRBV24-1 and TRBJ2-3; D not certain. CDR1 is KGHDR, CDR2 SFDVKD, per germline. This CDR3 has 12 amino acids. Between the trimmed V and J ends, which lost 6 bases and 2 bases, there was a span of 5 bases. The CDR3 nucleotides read TGTGCCACCAGTTGGAACACAGATACGCAGTATTTT. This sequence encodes CATSWNTDTQYF.

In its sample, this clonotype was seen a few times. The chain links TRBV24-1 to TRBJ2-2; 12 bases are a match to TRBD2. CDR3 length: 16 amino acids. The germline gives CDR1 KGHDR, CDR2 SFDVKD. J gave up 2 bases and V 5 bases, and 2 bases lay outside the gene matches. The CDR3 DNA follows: TGTGCCACCAGTGGTGGACTAGCGGGAAACACCGGGGAGCTGTTTTTT. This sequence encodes CATSGGLAGNTGELFF.

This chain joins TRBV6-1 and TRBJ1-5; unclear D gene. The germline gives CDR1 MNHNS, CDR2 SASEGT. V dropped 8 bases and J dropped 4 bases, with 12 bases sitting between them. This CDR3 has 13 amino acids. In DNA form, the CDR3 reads TGTGCCAGCGGGAGGCAGGTTAATCAGCCCCAGCATTTT. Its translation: CASGRQVNQPQHF.

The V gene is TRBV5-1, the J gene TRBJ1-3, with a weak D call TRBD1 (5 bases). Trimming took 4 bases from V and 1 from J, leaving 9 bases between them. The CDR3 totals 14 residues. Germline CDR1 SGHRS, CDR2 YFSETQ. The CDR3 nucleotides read TGCGCCAGCAGCAACCAGGGTTCTGGAAACACCATATATTTT. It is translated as CASSNQGSGNTIYF.

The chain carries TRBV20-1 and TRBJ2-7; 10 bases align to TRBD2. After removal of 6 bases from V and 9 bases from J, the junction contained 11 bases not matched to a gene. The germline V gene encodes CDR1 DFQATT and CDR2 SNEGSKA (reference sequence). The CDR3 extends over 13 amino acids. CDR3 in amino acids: CSAGPGLARAQYF. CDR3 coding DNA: TGCAGTGCAGGGCCGGGACTAGCGAGAGCGCAGTACTTC.

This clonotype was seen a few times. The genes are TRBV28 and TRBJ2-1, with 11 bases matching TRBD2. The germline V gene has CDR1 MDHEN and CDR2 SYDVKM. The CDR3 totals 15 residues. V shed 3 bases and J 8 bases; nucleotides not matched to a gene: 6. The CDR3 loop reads CASSLTSGAIYEQFF. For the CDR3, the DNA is TGTGCCAGCAGTTTGACTAGCGGGGCAATTTATGAGCAGTTCTTC.

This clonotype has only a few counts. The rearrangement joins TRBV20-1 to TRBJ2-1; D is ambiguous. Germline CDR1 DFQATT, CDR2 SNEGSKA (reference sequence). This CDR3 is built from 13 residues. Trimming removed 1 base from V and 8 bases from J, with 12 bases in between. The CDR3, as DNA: TGCAGTGCTAGAGGGCCTACTCGGGATGAGCAGTTCTTC. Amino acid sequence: CSARGPTRDEQFF.